This TCR beta chain was profiled in a study of T cell clusters in autoimmune cytopenias. Across the whole study: The median distinct TRB clonotype count was approximately 2,400 per sample, from a median roughly 50,000 reads.

TRB was amplified from approximately 250 ng of peripheral blood genomic DNA per sample. Judged by frequency, this clonotype is medium-sized. The CDR3 length is 15 residues. Germline V gene lookup returns CDR1 MNHEY and CDR2 SVGAGI. TRB rearrangements were amplified by touch-down multiplex PCR with mixed TRB-A/B primers. TCRdb reprocessed the multiplex PCR reads and stores each CDR3 protein as one record, lacking DNA. Listed are some 8,000 distinct CDR3 sequences; about a fifth falls within the top ten. This TCR came from a human donor with an autoimmune cytopenia or autoimmune hepatitis (not recorded which). The chain couples TRBV6-5 to TRBJ2-7; without DNA, the TCRdb call of TRBD1 cannot be checked. The specimen sequenced was peripheral blood. CDR3 amino acids: CASSRDSFLSYEQYF.